This T cell receptor (beta chain) emerged from a study of blood T cell repertoires in COVID-19. TCRdb's copy holds only in-frame clones and misses some; the assay was immunoSEQ multiplex PCR. The table lists some 140,000 clones, about four fifths of them singletons. The CDR3 has 16 residues. This receptor was identified in a woman in her fifties or sixties with acute or convalescent COVID-19. Sequenced material: peripheral blood. The V gene is TRBV1, the J gene TRBJ1-3. TRBV1 represents a pseudogene. CDR3 coding DNA: TGCACCAGCAGCCAAGAAGGTGAGGAATCTGGAAACACCATATATTTT. Translated: CTSSQEGEESGNTIYF.